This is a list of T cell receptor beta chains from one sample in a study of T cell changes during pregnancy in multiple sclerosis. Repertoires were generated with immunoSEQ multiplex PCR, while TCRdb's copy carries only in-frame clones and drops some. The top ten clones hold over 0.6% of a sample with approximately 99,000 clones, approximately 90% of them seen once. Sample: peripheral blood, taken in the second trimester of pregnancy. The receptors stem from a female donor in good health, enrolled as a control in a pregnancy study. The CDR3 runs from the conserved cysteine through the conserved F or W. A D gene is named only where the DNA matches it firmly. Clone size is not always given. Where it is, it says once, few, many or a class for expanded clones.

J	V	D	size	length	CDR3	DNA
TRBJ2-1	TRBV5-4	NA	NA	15	CASSSQGLMSNEQFF	TGTGCCAGCAGCTCACAGGGATTAATGAGCAATGAGCAGTTCTTC
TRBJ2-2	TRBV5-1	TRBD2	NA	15	CATTQREGLTGELFF	TGCGCCACCACCCAGCGGGAGGGCCTCACCGGGGAGCTGTTTTTT
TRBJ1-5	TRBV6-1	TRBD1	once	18	CASRETPGQGIINQPQHF	TGTGCCAGCAGGGAAACGCCGGGACAGGGCATCATTAATCAGCCCCAGCATTTT
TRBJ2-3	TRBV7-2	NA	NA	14	CASSLDRVADTQYF	TGTGCCAGCAGCTTAGACAGGGTCGCAGATACGCAGTATTTT
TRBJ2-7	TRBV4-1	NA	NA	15	CASSQAGQPTYEQYF	TGCGCCAGCAGCCAGGCGGGACAGCCGACCTACGAGCAGTACTTC
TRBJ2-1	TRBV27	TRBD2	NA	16	CASSIFLAGGYNEQFF	TGTGCCAGCAGCATTTTCCTAGCGGGAGGATACAATGAGCAGTTCTTC
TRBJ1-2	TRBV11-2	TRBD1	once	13	CASSAQGVSGYTF	TGTGCCAGCAGCGCACAGGGGGTGAGCGGCTACACCTTC
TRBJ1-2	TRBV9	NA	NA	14	CASNGGGFNYGYTF	TGTGCCAGCAACGGGGGGGGCTTCAATTATGGCTACACCTTC
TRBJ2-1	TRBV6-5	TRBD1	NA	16	CASSYSRTGSYNEQFF	TGTGCCAGCAGTTACTCGAGGACAGGGTCCTACAATGAGCAGTTCTTC
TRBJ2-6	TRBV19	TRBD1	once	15	CASSSRTGGANVLTF	TGTGCCAGTAGTTCGAGGACAGGGGGTGCCAACGTCCTGACTTTC
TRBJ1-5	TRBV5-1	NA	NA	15	CASSLGPGENRPQHF	TGCGCCAGCAGCTTGGGTCCAGGGGAGAACCGGCCCCAGCATTTT
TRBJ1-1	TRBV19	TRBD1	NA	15	CASSTRDRVSPEAFF	TGTGCCAGTAGTACCAGGGACAGGGTATCCCCTGAAGCTTTCTTT
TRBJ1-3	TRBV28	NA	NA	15	CASLQGGTFGNTIYF	TGTGCCAGCCTACAGGGCGGAACGTTTGGAAACACCATATATTTT
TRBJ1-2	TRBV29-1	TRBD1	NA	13	CSVAGTGVYGYTF	TGCAGCGTCGCCGGGACAGGGGTCTATGGCTACACCTTC
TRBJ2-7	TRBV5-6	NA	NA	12	CASSFVEGEQYF	TGTGCCAGCAGCTTTGTGGAGGGCGAGCAGTACTTC
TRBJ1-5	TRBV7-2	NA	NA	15	CASSLEGIRGQPQHF	TGTGCCAGCAGCTTAGAAGGGATTAGGGGTCAGCCCCAGCATTTT
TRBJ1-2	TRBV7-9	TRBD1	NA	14	CASYRQGVNYGYTF	TGTGCCAGCTACCGACAGGGGGTTAACTATGGCTACACCTTC
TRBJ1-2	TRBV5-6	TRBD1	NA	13	CASSRDSSYGYTF	TGTGCCAGCAGCAGGGACAGCTCGTATGGCTACACCTTC
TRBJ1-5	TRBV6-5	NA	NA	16	CASSYSRASSNQPQHF	TGTGCCAGCAGTTACTCGAGGGCTTCCAGCAATCAGCCCCAGCATTTT
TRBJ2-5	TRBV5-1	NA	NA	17	CASSLGQGPYFQETQYF	TGCGCCAGCAGCTTGGGTCAGGGGCCCTACTTCCAAGAGACCCAGTACTTC
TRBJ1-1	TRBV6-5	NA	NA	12	CASSPGNTEAFF	TGTGCCAGCAGTCCAGGGAACACTGAAGCTTTCTTT
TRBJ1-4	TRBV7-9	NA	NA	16	CASSLRSPATNEKLFF	TGTGCCAGCAGCTTAAGATCCCCGGCAACTAATGAAAAACTGTTTTTT
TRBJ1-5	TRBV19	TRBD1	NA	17	CASSTDRGPFSNQPQHF	TGTGCCAGTAGTACCGACAGGGGCCCCTTTAGCAATCAGCCCCAGCATTTT
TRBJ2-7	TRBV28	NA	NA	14	CASSSGTLAYEQYF	TGTGCCAGCAGCTCCGGGACACTGGCCTACGAGCAGTACTTC
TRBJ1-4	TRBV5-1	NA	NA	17	CASSLDSRTPKGEKLFF	TGCGCCAGCAGCCTGGATTCCCGGACCCCCAAGGGGGAAAAACTGTTTTTT
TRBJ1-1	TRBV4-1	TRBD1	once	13	CASSQVQGAPAFF	TGCGCCAGCAGCCAAGTACAGGGGGCCCCTGCTTTCTTT
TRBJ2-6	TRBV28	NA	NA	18	CASSSPGGGRSGANVLTF	TGTGCCAGCAGTTCCCCGGGAGGGGGCAGAAGTGGGGCCAACGTCCTGACTTTC
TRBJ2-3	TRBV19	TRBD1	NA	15	CASTYGTGDPDTQYF	TGTGCCAGTACATACGGGACAGGGGATCCAGATACGCAGTATTTT
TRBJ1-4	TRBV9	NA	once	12	CASSAEGDGLFF	TGTGCCAGCAGCGCCGAGGGGGACGGACTGTTTTTT
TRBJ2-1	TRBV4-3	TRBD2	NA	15	CASSQELAAYNEQFF	TGCGCCAGCAGCCAGGAACTAGCGGCTTACAATGAGCAGTTCTTC
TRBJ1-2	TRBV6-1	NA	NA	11	CASSDWTRALF	TGTGCCAGCAGTGATTGGACAAGGGCCCTCTTC
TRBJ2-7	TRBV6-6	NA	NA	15	CASRPTGTRVYEQYF	TGTGCCAGCAGGCCAACCGGGACTCGAGTCTACGAGCAGTACTTC
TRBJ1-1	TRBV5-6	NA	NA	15	CASSLGQVRNTEAFF	TGTGCCAGCAGCTTGGGGCAGGTTCGGAACACTGAAGCTTTCTTT
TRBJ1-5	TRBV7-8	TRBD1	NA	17	CASSTRTGPNSNQPQHF	TGTGCCAGCAGCACCCGGACAGGGCCAAATAGCAATCAGCCCCAGCATTTT
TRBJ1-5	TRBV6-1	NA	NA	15	CASSEARVGNQPQHF	TGTGCCAGCAGTGAAGCGAGGGTCGGCAATCAGCCCCAGCATTTT
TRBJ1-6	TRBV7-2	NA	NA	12	CASSLVESPLHF	TGTGCCAGCAGCTTAGTTGAGTCACCCCTCCACTTT
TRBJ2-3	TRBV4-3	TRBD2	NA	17	CASSQEGLAGRTDTQYF	TGCGCCAGCAGCCAAGAAGGCCTAGCGGGGCGCACAGATACGCAGTATTTT
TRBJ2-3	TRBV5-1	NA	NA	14	CASSLVDLTDTQYF	TGCGCCAGCAGCTTGGTCGACTTGACAGATACGCAGTATTTT
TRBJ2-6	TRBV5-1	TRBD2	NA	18	CASSSGLAGLSGANVLTF	TGCGCCAGCAGCTCCGGACTAGCGGGCCTCTCTGGGGCCAACGTCCTGACTTTC
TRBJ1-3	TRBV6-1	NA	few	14	CASSEPGQGNTIYF	TGTGCCAGCAGCGAACCCGGACAGGGAAACACCATATATTTT
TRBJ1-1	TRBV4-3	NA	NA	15	CASSQNPGQNTEAFF	TGCGCCAGCAGCCAGAACCCGGGACAGAACACTGAAGCTTTCTTT
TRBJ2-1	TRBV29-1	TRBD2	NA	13	CSVTGLVAGEQFF	TGCAGCGTCACCGGACTAGTGGCCGGTGAGCAGTTCTTC